This TCR beta chain was recorded in a study of T cells after yellow fever vaccination. Whole-study results and caveats: Repertoires obtained by FACS sorting could include abundant clonotypes that entered as contaminants from the bulk population. There was a small share of clonotypes that showed up in both the CD4 and CD8 compartments. Reappearing after the booster were most of the clones from primary vaccination (about 96% CD4, 70% to 90% CD8).

V dropped 5 bases and J dropped 1; count of bases not matched to a gene: 13. CDR1 SGHVS and CDR2 FNYEAQ come from the germline V gene. CDR3 length: 19 amino acids. The 5'RACE template-switching step produced TCR cDNA and added a universal primer site and UMIs. TCRdb reprocessed the 5' RACE reads via MiXCR and lists one record per CDR3 protein. The profile shows 300,000 to 400,000 distinct CDR3 sequences, roughly 9.4% of them singletons. Concerning this clonotype itself: Its antigen is as yet unknown.

The sample in question was PBMCs, obtained on the day of the first yellow fever vaccination. The chain couples TRBV7-6 to TRBJ2-1; TRBD2 matches at 11 bases. The source of this sequence is a man aged 18 to 29 who received the YFV17D yellow fever vaccine. CDR3 amino acids: CASSVPSGGLSRSYNEQFF. In DNA form, the CDR3 reads TGTGCCAGCAGCGTCCCTAGCGGGGGGCTTTCCCGATCCTACAATGAGCAGTTCTTC.